These 18 T cell receptor beta chains were sequenced from one sample in a study of T cells after somatic rescue of genetic block. Method: immunoSEQ multiplex PCR; TCRdb's copy keeps in-frame clones and lacks some. The data show over 8,000 clones, around 85% seen once. The source material was peripheral blood mononuclear cells (PBMCs). The receptors were sampled from a boy between 10 and 17 years old.

The chain employs TRBV2 and TRBJ2-7, with D possibly being TRBD1 (5 bases). The CDR3 consists of 13 residues. V lost 6 bases and J 2 bases, leaving 11 bases between the germline ends. Germline CDR1 and CDR2: SNHLY and FYNNEI. The DNA for the CDR3 is TGTGCCAGCAGAAGGACACCTGCCTACGAGCAGTACTTC. This translates into CASRRTPAYEQYF. Based on the CDR3 plus reference TRBV2 and TRBJ2-7, the full variable domain is EPEVTQTPSHQVTQMGQEVILRCVPISNHLYFYWYRQILGQKVEFLVSFYNNEISEKSEIFDDQFSVERPDGSNFTLKIRSTKLEDSAMYFCASRRTPAYEQYFGPGTRLTVT.

This clone occurred a few times. For the CDR3, the DNA is TGCGCCAGCAGCTACGGGACTAGCGGGAGGGACAGAGAGACCCAGTACTTC. Encoded protein: CASSYGTSGRDRETQYF. The J gene is TRBJ2-5, the V gene TRBV5-1; 16 nucleotides align to TRBD2. The junction had 6 bases not matched to a gene; V was cut back by 3 bases and J by 4 bases. The CDR3 runs 17 residues. The germline CDR1 and CDR2 sequences are SGHRS and YFSETQ.

This clone was seen a handful of times. This rearrangement joins TRBV6-5 to TRBJ1-1; perhaps TRBD1 as D (5 bases). The V end was cut by 2 bases, the J end by 11 bases, with 15 bases between. CDR1 and CDR2 from the germline V gene are MNHEY and SVGAGI. CDR3 length: 13 amino acids. In nucleotides, the CDR3 is TGTGCCAGCAGTTACAACATGGGGGGTTGGGCTTTCTTT. This encodes CASSYNMGGWAFF.

The CDR3 nucleotides are TGTGCCACCAGCAAATTCGGGCACACAGAAACTGGAAACACCATATATTTT. It is translated as CATSKFGHTETGNTIYF. The gene calls are TRBV15 and TRBJ1-3; D is undetermined. V dropped 4 bases and J dropped 2 bases, with 18 bases sitting between them. CDR3 size: 17 residues. Germline values: CDR1 LNHNV, CDR2 YYDKDF (reference sequence).

This clone has only a few counts. This chain connects TRBV9 to TRBJ2-1; 16 nucleotides line up with TRBD2. Germline lookup yields CDR1 SGDLS and CDR2 YYNGEE. The V gene end was trimmed by 4 bases and the J gene end by 5 bases; junction bases not matched to a gene: 6. The CDR3 is 17 amino acids. CDR3 DNA: TGTGCCAGCAGCCCGGGACTAGCGGGGGGGTGGGACAATGAGCAGTTCTTC. As protein: CASSPGLAGGWDNEQFF.

V is TRBV20-1 and J is TRBJ2-5, with unresolved D. This CDR3 region has 9 residues. The germline V gene has CDR1 DFQATT and CDR2 SNEGSKA (reference sequence). V lost 0 bases and J lost 7, with 0 bases in between. CDR3 sequence (DNA): TGCAGTGCTAGAGAGACCCAGTACTTC. Amino acids: CSARETQYF.

The V call is TRBV2, the J call TRBJ2-5; unclear D gene. The DNA end is a closer match to TRBJ2-7, so the J assignment may be wrong. The length of the CDR3 is 12 residues. Looked up from germline, CDR1 is SNHLY and CDR2 is FYNNEI. The DNA for the CDR3 is TGTGCCAGCAGACGTACGAACTACGAGCAGTACTTC. This codes for CASRRTNYEQYF.

The rearrangement joins TRBV11-3 to TRBJ2-7; no definite D call. The CDR3 sequence is 12 residues long. V was trimmed by 1 base and J by 3 bases, leaving 4 bases between them. Germline CDR1 is SGHNT and CDR2 is YENEEA. CDR3 loop: CASSLVSYEQYF. Here the CDR3 DNA reads TGTGCCAGCAGCTTAGTAAGCTACGAGCAGTACTTC. The full variable domain, its missing parts supplied by reference TRBV11-3 and TRBJ2-7, is EAGVVQSPRYKIIEKKQPVAFWCNPISGHNTLYWYLQNLGQGPELLIRYENEEAVDDSQLPKDRFSAERLKGVDSTLKIQPAELGDSAVYLCASSLVSYEQYFGPGTRLTVT.

The chain joins TRBV29-1 to TRBJ2-7; D gene uncertain. In germline, CDR1 is SQVTM, CDR2 ANQGSEA. The CDR3 length is 13 residues. Trimming stripped 5 bases from V and 3 bases from J, with 14 bases between. This CDR3 reads CSVQRLSDYEQYF. CDR3 bases: TGCAGCGTTCAGCGACTTTCTGACTACGAGCAGTACTTC.

The V and J genes are TRBV13 and TRBJ2-1; D gene uncertain. The CDR3 contains 14 residues. The V gene's germline CDR1 is PRHDT and CDR2 FYEKMQ (reference sequence). V lost 5 bases, J lost 2 bases, and 10 bases lay in between. CDR3 coding DNA: TGTGCCAGCAGCCAGGTAGTAGCCTACAATGAGCAGTTCTTC. Translated, it gives CASSQVVAYNEQFF.

The chain recombines TRBV7-2 with TRBJ1-1, with D possibly being TRBD1 (6 bases). The CDR3 contains 15 residues. Trimming shortened V by 1 base and J by 5 bases, and 14 bases separated the two germline ends. CDR1 is SGHTA and CDR2 is FQGNSA in the germline V gene. As DNA, the CDR3 is TGTGCCAGCAGCTTAGTGGGGGGCGGCAGGACTGAAGCTTTCTTT. Translated, it gives CASSLVGGGRTEAFF.

The rearrangement joins TRBV5-1 to TRBJ2-7; no reliable D call. The V end was cut by 0 bases, the J end by 4 bases, with 8 bases between. Germline CDR1 and CDR2: SGHRS and YFSETQ. The CDR3 runs 13 residues. CDR3 coding DNA: TGCGCCAGCAGCTTGGGGATCTTATACGAGCAGTACTTC. This sequence encodes CASSLGILYEQYF.

This chain joins TRBV7-2 and TRBJ2-7; tentatively, D is TRBD1 (6 bases). Trimming took off 1 base at V and 2 bases at J, with 12 bases between the two ends. The CDR3 consists of 15 residues. The germline V gene encodes CDR1 SGHTA and CDR2 FQGNSA. CDR3 residues: CASSLDGGPPYEQYF. CDR3 nucleotides: TGTGCCAGCAGCTTAGATGGGGGCCCCCCCTACGAGCAGTACTTC.

This chain links TRBV6-6 with TRBJ1-1; the D is unclear. Trimming stripped 8 bases from V and 1 base from J, with 11 bases between. This CDR3 contains 13 residues. Germline assignment: CDR1 MNHNY and CDR2 SVGAGI (reference sequence). The CDR3 sequence is CASRRSGNTEAFF. In DNA form, the CDR3 reads TGTGCCAGCCGAAGGAGCGGGAACACTGAAGCTTTCTTT.

In the case of this clone: An end of the junction does not agree with germline; a read error may underlie this. V usage is TRBV27 and J usage is TRBJ1-1, with D uncertain. CDR1 is MNHEY, CDR2 SMNVEV, per germline (reference sequence). The CDR3 runs to 14 residues. CDR3 residues: CASSPSVGNIEAFF. The DNA for the CDR3 is TGTGCCAGCAGTCCATCGGTGGGGAACATTGAAGCTTTCTTT.

The chain carries TRBV29-1 and TRBJ1-1; no clear D gene. Germline V gene lookup returns CDR1 SQVTM and CDR2 ANQGSEA. Trimming removed 3 bases from V and 1 base from J, with 6 bases in between. The CDR3 sequence is 12 residues long. The CDR3, as DNA: TGCAGCGTTGATTGGGGGAACACTGAAGCTTTCTTT. It translates to CSVDWGNTEAFF.

This CDR3 reads CASSLDGRDSSTDTQYF. The CDR3, as DNA: TGTGCCAGCAGCTTAGACGGTAGGGACTCTAGCACAGATACGCAGTATTTT. The rearrangement uses TRBV13 and TRBJ2-3; D is perhaps TRBD2 (6 bases). The germline CDR1 and CDR2 sequences are PRHDT and FYEKMQ (reference sequence). V shed 1 base and J shed 0 bases, with 14 bases lying between them. The CDR3 is made up of 17 amino acids.

The rearrangement links TRBV28 to TRBJ2-7, with 8 bases that match TRBD1. Germline CDR1 and CDR2: MDHEN and SYDVKM. The CDR3 is made up of 15 amino acids. Trimming took 7 bases from V and 4 from J; bases not matched to a gene: 12. CDR3 loop: CASTFIGTGAYEQYF. CDR3 bases: TGTGCCAGCACCTTCATCGGGACAGGTGCATACGAGCAGTACTTC.